The present entry profiles one T cell receptor (beta chain) with its context. Method: immunoSEQ multiplex PCR; TCRdb's copy keeps in-frame clones and lacks some. The profile covers some 370,000 clones, with about four fifths appearing a single time and more than 7% taken by the ten largest. Germline loops: CDR1 MNHEY, CDR2 SVGEGT. V gave up 0 bases and J gave up 1 base, with 12 bases separating them. The CDR3 extends over 16 amino acids. This sample stems from a study of Ad26.COV2.S vaccination and SARS-CoV-2 variants. The sample's treatment: some 20 received Ad26.COV2.S at low or high dose, single or two shots; about 5 received placebo; per-sample allocation not given. Collection of the samples took place on day 63 after the first injection of vaccine or placebo.

The material sequenced was peripheral blood, taken in a trial of Ad26.COV2.S vaccine versus placebo. This receptor was obtained from a person aged 18-65 years who received the Ad26.COV2.S COVID-19 vaccine or a placebo. The chain recombines TRBV6-2 or TRBV6-3 with TRBJ1-1, with D perhaps TRBD1 (6 bases). CDR3 region: CASSYSSQTGNTEAFF. The CDR3 DNA sequence: TGTGCCAGCAGTTACTCCTCCCAGACAGGGAACACTGAAGCTTTCTTT.